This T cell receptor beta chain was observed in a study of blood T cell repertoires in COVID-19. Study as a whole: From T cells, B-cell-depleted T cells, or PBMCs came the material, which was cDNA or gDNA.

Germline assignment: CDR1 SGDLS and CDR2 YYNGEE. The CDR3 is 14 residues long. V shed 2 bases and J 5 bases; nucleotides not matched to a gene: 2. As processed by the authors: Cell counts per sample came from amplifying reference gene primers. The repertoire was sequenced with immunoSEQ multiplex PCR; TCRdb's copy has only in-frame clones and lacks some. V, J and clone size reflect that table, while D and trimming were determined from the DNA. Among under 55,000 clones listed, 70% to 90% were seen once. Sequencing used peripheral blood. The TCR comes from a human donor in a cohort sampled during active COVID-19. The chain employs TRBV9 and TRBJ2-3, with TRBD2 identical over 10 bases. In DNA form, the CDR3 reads TGTGCCAGCAGCGTGGCTAGCGGGGGAGATACGCAGTATTTT. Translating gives CASSVASGGDTQYF.